This entry lists 14 T cell receptor beta chains sequenced from one sample in a study of blood T cell repertoires in COVID-19. Sequencing was performed with immunoSEQ multiplex PCR; in TCRdb, only in-frame clones are kept and a portion is missing. The sample lists fewer than 180,000 clones, over 65% seen once, with about 2% in the top ten. The specimen sequenced was peripheral blood. The receptors stem from a man in his sixties or seventies with acute or convalescent COVID-19.

This clone was recorded once. This chain links TRBV28 with TRBJ2-7; 9 bases line up with TRBD1. The ends lost 6 bases at V and 3 bases at J; junction bases unmatched: 6. Germline CDR1 reads MDHEN; CDR2 reads SYDVKM. This CDR3 region has 14 residues. The CDR3 DNA sequence: TGTGCCAGCAGCCGGACAGGGGAACGCTACGAGCAGTACTTC. It yields the protein CASSRTGERYEQYF. Complete variable domain (other parts from reference TRBV28 and TRBJ2-7): DVKVTQSSRYLVKRTGEKVFLECVQDMDHENMFWYRQDPGLGLRLIYFSYDVKMKEKGDIPEGYSVSREKKERFSLILESASTNQTSMYLCASSRTGERYEQYFGPGTRLTVT.

The chain has TRBV28 and TRBJ2-1, with TRBD2 identical over 10 bases. This CDR3 is 15 amino acids long. CDR1 MDHEN and CDR2 SYDVKM come from the germline V gene. The V and J ends lost 5 bases and 1 base, in that order; junction bases with no gene match: 2. The CDR3 coding sequence is TGTGCCAGCAGTCTAGCGGGGGTTTCCTACAATGAGCAGTTCTTC. Protein sequence: CASSLAGVSYNEQFF.

This CDR3 is CASSIFRGTSVAELFF. The CDR3 coding sequence is TGTGCCAGTAGTATTTTTAGGGGGACGTCCGTCGCGGAACTGTTTTTT. The chain uses TRBV19 and TRBJ1-4; a possible D gene is TRBD1 (6 bases). V was shortened by 3 bases and J by 12 bases, with 23 bases between the two germline ends. The CDR3 runs 16 residues. Germline lookup yields CDR1 LNHDA and CDR2 SQIVND (reference sequence).

This chain connects TRBV6-5 to TRBJ1-4, with D possibly being TRBD1 (5 bases). CDR1 and CDR2 from the germline V gene are MNHEY and SVGAGI. The CDR3 has 14 residues. The ends were cut back, 2 bases at V and 7 bases at J, with 11 bases in the middle. The chain's CDR3 is CASSYGGDSEKLFF. The DNA of the CDR3 is TGTGCCAGCAGTTACGGGGGGGATAGTGAAAAACTGTTTTTT.

The chain carries TRBV5-1 and TRBJ1-5; D not certain. Per the germline V gene, CDR1 is SGHRS and CDR2 is YFSETQ. Trimming removed 5 bases from V and 1 base from J, with 13 bases in between. CDR3 length equals 15 residues. The CDR3, as DNA: TGCGCCAGCAGGCTCGGGGTCGGGAGCAATCAGCCCCAGCATTTT. It encodes CASRLGVGSNQPQHF.

This rearrangement joins TRBV5-5 to TRBJ1-5; 9 bases agree with TRBD1. V lost 4 bases and J lost 5; bases outside the gene matches: 7. The CDR3 extends over 15 amino acids. Germline V gives CDR1 SGHKS, CDR2 YYEKEE (reference sequence). In DNA, the CDR3 is TGTGCCAGCAGCCCACTCCGGGACAGGGATCAGCCCCAGCATTTT. Residues: CASSPLRDRDQPQHF.

V is TRBV7-8 and J is TRBJ1-1, with 9 bases identical to TRBD1. Germline V gives CDR1 SGHVS, CDR2 FQNEAQ. CDR3 length: 16 amino acids. V trimming: 2 bases; J trimming: 5 bases; junction bases outside the gene matches: 9. CDR3 amino acids: CASSLYGTGFQTEAFF. The CDR3 nucleotides read TGTGCCAGCAGCTTATACGGGACAGGGTTTCAAACTGAAGCTTTCTTT. Based on the CDR3 plus reference TRBV7-8 and TRBJ1-1, the full variable domain is GAGVSQSPRYKVAKRGQDVALRCDPISGHVSLFWYQQALGQGPEFLTYFQNEAQLDKSGLPSDRFFAERPEGSVSTLKIQRTQQEDSAVYLCASSLYGTGFQTEAFFGQGTRLTVV.

The chain joins TRBV4-1 to TRBJ1-4; 9 bases map to TRBD1. V shed 4 bases, J shed 7 bases, and the junction held 7 bases outside the gene matches. This CDR3 region has 15 residues. The germline gives CDR1 MGHRA, CDR2 YSYEKL. The CDR3 here is CASSLKTGGGEKLFF. The CDR3 DNA is TGCGCCAGCAGCCTCAAGACAGGGGGAGGTGAAAAACTGTTTTTT.

The rearrangement uses TRBV6-6 and TRBJ1-5; D perhaps matches TRBD1 (6 bases). V lost 6 bases and J lost 7, with 28 bases in between. The CDR3 is 18 amino acids. The germline V gene encodes CDR1 MNHNY and CDR2 SVGAGI (reference sequence). The CDR3 DNA reads as TGTGCCAGCAGCCGAAACGGGGGGGGCGGATATGGCGAGCAGCCCCAGCATTTT. It specifies CASSRNGGGGYGEQPQHF.

In this sample, this clone turned up many times. V usage is TRBV6-2 or TRBV6-3 and J usage is TRBJ1-1, with D tentatively TRBD1 (5 bases). Germline V gene data show CDR1 as MNHEY and CDR2 as SVGEGT. V shed 5 bases and J shed 4 bases, with 17 bases lying between them. This CDR3 spans 15 amino acids. This CDR3 reads CASSNPLVQGTEAFF. The CDR3, as DNA: TGTGCCAGCAGTAACCCGTTGGTGCAGGGCACTGAAGCTTTCTTT.

Note on this clone: Other DNA sequences within the sample encode an identical CDR3. The gene calls are TRBV6-6 and TRBJ1-1; tentatively, D is TRBD1 (5 bases). CDR1 is MNHNY and CDR2 is SVGAGI in the germline V gene (reference sequence). The V gene lost 2 bases and the J gene lost 1 base, with 8 bases spanning the gap. The CDR3 sequence is 14 residues long. CDR3 DNA: TGTGCCAGCAGTTACACAGGAGAGAACACTGAAGCTTTCTTT. The encoded protein is CASSYTGENTEAFF.

The chain's CDR3 is CASSGSGRGRQETQYF. As DNA, the CDR3 is TGTGCCAGCAGTGGTAGCGGGAGGGGAAGACAAGAGACCCAGTACTTC. V is TRBV28 and J is TRBJ2-5; TRBD2 aligns across 11 bases. The V gene's germline CDR1 is MDHEN and CDR2 SYDVKM. The V and J ends lost 5 bases and 2 bases, in that order; junction bases with no gene match: 7. The CDR3 sequence is 16 residues long.

DNA for the CDR3: TGTGCCAGCAGCCCATTAGCGGGGGGGAGCCACAATGAGCAGTTCTTC. Its translation: CASSPLAGGSHNEQFF. The chain recombines TRBV7-2 with TRBJ2-1; TRBD2 matches 11 bases. The CDR3 has 16 amino acids. In germline, CDR1 is SGHTA, CDR2 FQGNSA. J gave up 5 bases and V 5 bases, and 8 bases lay outside the gene matches.

The V and J genes are TRBV24-1 and TRBJ2-7; D is uncertain. This CDR3 has 11 residues. The V gene lost 4 bases and the J gene lost 7 bases, with 7 bases spanning the gap. Germline loops: CDR1 KGHDR, CDR2 SFDVKD. The CDR3 loop is CATSESREQYF. The CDR3 nucleotides read TGTGCCACCAGTGAAAGCCGTGAGCAGTACTTC.